The source of this T cell receptor (beta chain) is a study of T cell responses to AZD1222 COVID-19 vaccine. Trimming cost V 7 bases and J 2 bases, with 15 bases left between them. Germline CDR1 and CDR2: MDHEN and SYDVKM. CDR3 length: 15 residues. TCRdb's table, derived via immunoSEQ multiplex PCR, lists solely in-frame clones and lacks some. Among tens of thousands of clones listed, 83% were seen once. The TCR originated in an adult who received the AZD1222 COVID-19 vaccine. The sample was peripheral blood, taken 28 days after the second AZD1222 dose. V and J are TRBV28 and TRBJ1-3, with a weak D call TRBD1 (6 bases). CDR3 loop: CASIPGGHTGNTIYF. The CDR3 nucleotides are TGTGCCAGCATCCCGGGGGGACATACTGGAAACACCATATATTTT.